The 27 T cell receptor beta chains presented below share a single source sample, sequenced in a study of blood T cell repertoires in COVID-19. Using immunoSEQ multiplex PCR, the repertoire was profiled, and TCRdb retains in-frame clones only, with some absent. The data show around 250,000 clones, just under 90% seen once. Source material: PBMCs or T cells enriched from blood (not recorded which). All receptors derive from a woman aged 25 to 39 with acute COVID-19.

J is TRBJ2-3 and V is TRBV4-3; D might be TRBD1 (6 bases). Germline CDR1 LGHNA, CDR2 YSLEER. The CDR3 runs 17 residues. The ends were cut back, 0 bases at V and 4 bases at J, with 17 bases in the middle. The CDR3 here is CASSQDAGYTGSDTQYF. The CDR3 DNA reads as TGCGCCAGCAGCCAAGACGCAGGCTATACAGGGTCAGATACGCAGTATTTT.

The chain joins TRBV4-1 to TRBJ1-4, with D uncertain. V lost 4 bases and J lost 0, with 12 bases in between. The CDR3 is 16 amino acids. Looked up from germline, CDR1 is MGHRA and CDR2 is YSYEKL. The CDR3 is CASSPPTAATNEKLFF. DNA of the CDR3: TGCGCCAGCAGCCCACCGACCGCGGCAACTAATGAAAAACTGTTTTTT.

The chain combines TRBV5-8 with TRBJ1-5, with TRBD1 identical over 7 bases. In germline, CDR1 is SGHTS, CDR2 YDEGEE. V dropped 2 bases and J dropped 3; count of bases not matched to a gene: 5. CDR3 size: 15 residues. CDR3 coding DNA: TGTGCCAGCAGCTTCGTCAGGGGGTACAATCAGCCCCAGCATTTT. Translating gives CASSFVRGYNQPQHF.

This chain uses TRBV2 with TRBJ2-3, with 10 positions matching TRBD1. The germline V gene has CDR1 SNHLY and CDR2 FYNNEI. The CDR3 length is 15 residues. V lost 7 bases, J lost 3 bases, and 7 bases stayed unmatched. The CDR3 here is CASMKSGQGTDTQYF. The CDR3 region has the DNA TGTGCCAGCATGAAATCGGGACAGGGGACAGATACGCAGTATTTT.

The CDR3 reads CASRTQISNQPQHF. The DNA for the CDR3 is TGTGCCAGCAGAACACAGATAAGCAATCAGCCCCAGCATTTT. This rearrangement joins TRBV6-5 to TRBJ1-5; D is uncertain. The CDR3 length is 14 residues. Germline CDR1 is MNHEY and CDR2 is SVGAGI. Trimming took off 6 bases at V and 1 base at J, with 10 bases between the two ends.

CDR3: CATSKAGQGYEQYF. The CDR3 DNA sequence: TGTGCCACCAGCAAAGCGGGACAGGGATACGAGCAGTACTTC. V gene TRBV15 combines with J gene TRBJ2-7; 9 bases match TRBD1. Germline CDR1 and CDR2: LNHNV and YYDKDF (reference sequence). The CDR3 is 14 residues long. After removal of 4 bases from V and 4 bases from J, the junction contained 5 bases not matched to a gene.

The chain carries TRBV28 and TRBJ2-3; D remains unclear. Trimming left V 4 bases short and J 0 bases short, with 14 bases between. The CDR3 is made up of 16 amino acids. The germline CDR1 and CDR2 sequences are MDHEN and SYDVKM. The chain's CDR3 is CASSSPADKSTDTQYF. In nucleotides, the CDR3 is TGTGCCAGCAGTTCCCCAGCCGACAAGAGCACAGATACGCAGTATTTT.

The V and J genes are TRBV28 and TRBJ2-1; D might be TRBD1 (5 bases). Trimming shortened V by 3 bases and J by 6 bases, and 12 bases separated the two germline ends. Germline CDR1 reads MDHEN; CDR2 reads SYDVKM. The CDR3 length is 14 residues. The CDR3 nucleotides are TGTGCCAGCAGTTTTCTAAGGGGTGGCAATGAGCAGTTCTTC. It encodes CASSFLRGGNEQFF.

This chain links TRBV4-1 with TRBJ2-3, with 12 bases matching TRBD2. Germline V gives CDR1 MGHRA, CDR2 YSYEKL. V lost 6 bases and J lost 0; bases outside the gene matches: 4. The CDR3 covers 16 residues. CDR3 DNA: TGCGCCAGCAGAGCCGGGACTAGCGGGAGCACAGATACGCAGTATTTT. Translated: CASRAGTSGSTDTQYF.

This clone has a handful of counts. J is TRBJ2-2 and V is TRBV11-2, with D maybe TRBD2 (5 bases). V lost 3 bases and J lost 2, with 7 bases in between. The germline V gene encodes CDR1 SGHAT and CDR2 FQNNGV. The CDR3 runs to 14 residues. CDR3 residues: CASSFTGNTGELFF. The DNA of the CDR3 is TGTGCCAGCAGCTTTACGGGAAACACCGGGGAGCTGTTTTTT.

The J gene is TRBJ2-7, the V gene TRBV5-6; 10 nucleotides line up with TRBD1. V shed 2 bases and J 6 bases; nucleotides not matched to a gene: 11. CDR3 length equals 16 residues. Germline V gene lookup returns CDR1 SGHDT and CDR2 YYEEEE. In DNA, the CDR3 is TGTGCCAGCAGCTTCCTTGGACAGGGGGAAACTGGCGAGCAGTACTTC. Translating it yields CASSFLGQGETGEQYF.

CDR3 coding DNA: TGTGCCAGCAGTTCGCGACAGGGGGTCTACGAGCAGTACTTC. It codes for CASSSRQGVYEQYF. This chain uses TRBV5-4 with TRBJ2-7; 9 nucleotides match TRBD1. V was clipped by 5 bases and J by 3 bases; unmatched bases: 6. Germline values: CDR1 SGHNT, CDR2 YYREEE (reference sequence). The CDR3 extends over 14 amino acids.

The rearrangement links TRBV28 to TRBJ2-7; perhaps TRBD2 as D (5 bases). The germline V gene encodes CDR1 MDHEN and CDR2 SYDVKM. Trimming shortened V by 6 bases and J by 2 bases, and 14 bases separated the two germline ends. The CDR3 contains 14 residues. CDR3 loop: CASRTPGEPYEQYF. The CDR3 DNA follows: TGTGCCAGCAGAACGCCCGGGGAGCCCTACGAGCAGTACTTC.

The chain employs TRBV28 and TRBJ1-2, with 10 positions matching TRBD1. The CDR3 contains 15 residues. Germline values: CDR1 MDHEN, CDR2 SYDVKM. Trimming took 3 bases from V and 6 from J; bases not matched to a gene: 7. The CDR3 sequence is CASSFSDRGGNGYTF. The CDR3 region has the DNA TGTGCCAGCAGTTTTTCGGACAGGGGGGGGAATGGCTACACCTTC.

The genes are TRBV4-2 and TRBJ2-1; TRBD2 aligns across 10 bases. Germline-derived CDR1 and CDR2 are LGHNA and YNFKEQ. There are 19 residues in the CDR3. The V segment lost 1 base and the J segment 3 bases; nucleotides outside the gene matches: 12. CDR3 loop: CASSQVQREGRGFYNEQFF. The CDR3 DNA reads TGTGCCAGCAGCCAAGTCCAGCGGGAGGGCCGTGGCTTCTACAATGAGCAGTTCTTC.

The table lists this clone with a few counts. This chain uses TRBV24-1 with TRBJ1-5, with TRBD1 matching 8 bases. The germline CDR1 and CDR2 sequences are KGHDR and SFDVKD. The CDR3 totals 15 residues. V shed 9 bases, J shed 3 bases, and the junction held 9 bases outside the gene matches. The CDR3 protein is CATQRGQGANQPQHF. The CDR3 DNA reads as TGTGCCACCCAACGGGGGCAGGGGGCCAATCAGCCCCAGCATTTT.

The chain links TRBV30 to TRBJ2-2; D not resolved. Germline-derived CDR1 and CDR2 are GTSNPN and SVGIG (reference sequence). Trimming took 0 bases from V and 1 from J, leaving 6 bases between them. The CDR3 consists of 14 residues. DNA of the CDR3: TGTGCCTGGAGTGTTTCCCGGAACACCGGGGAGCTGTTTTTT. This codes for CAWSVSRNTGELFF.

The chain carries TRBV7-9 and TRBJ1-2; 9 nucleotides line up with TRBD1. This CDR3 is built from 18 residues. Trimming cost V 4 bases and J 4 bases; bases outside gene matches: 16. Germline values: CDR1 SEHNR, CDR2 FQNEAQ (reference sequence). CDR3 loop: CASSSGHGTGLFSYGYTF. As DNA, the CDR3 is TGTGCCAGCAGCTCCGGGCACGGGACAGGGTTATTTAGCTATGGCTACACCTTC.

The chain couples TRBV3-1 (or the pseudogene TRBV3-2) to TRBJ2-3; 13 bases line up with TRBD2. The CDR3 length is 16 residues. V gave up 6 bases and J gave up 3 bases; unmatched junction bases: 6. CDR1 LGHDT and CDR2 YNNKEL come from the germline V gene (reference sequence). The CDR3 reads CASSYGLAGETDTQYF. The CDR3 bases are TGTGCCAGCAGTTACGGACTAGCGGGAGAGACAGATACGCAGTATTTT.

The V call is TRBV4-1, the J call TRBJ2-1; D is undetermined. V was pared by 4 bases and J by 3 bases, with 19 bases between. This CDR3 has 17 residues. Germline V gene lookup returns CDR1 MGHRA and CDR2 YSYEKL. Written as DNA, the CDR3 is TGCGCCAGCAGCCGAGGCACCTTACCCGGCGACTACAATGAGCAGTTCTTC. Amino acids: CASSRGTLPGDYNEQFF.

This rearrangement joins TRBV7-2 to TRBJ1-3; 7 bases fit TRBD1. Trimming removed 1 base from V and 2 bases from J; junction bases left unmatched: 5. Germline loops: CDR1 SGHTA, CDR2 FQGNSA. The CDR3 has 16 residues. CDR3 in amino acids: CASSLGQGFAGNTIYF. The CDR3 DNA reads TGTGCCAGCAGCTTAGGACAGGGTTTTGCTGGAAACACCATATATTTT.

The CDR3 protein is CASSPSSAYEQYF. CDR3 bases: TGTGCCAGCTCACCGTCTAGCGCCTACGAGCAGTACTTC. This chain links TRBV18 with TRBJ2-7; D is possibly TRBD2 (6 bases). V lost 3 bases to trimming and J lost 2 bases, with 8 bases between them. The CDR3 is 13 residues long. CDR1 and CDR2 from the germline V gene are KGHSH and LQKENI.

V and J are TRBV4-1 and TRBJ2-1; 7 bases fit TRBD2. The CDR3 runs 15 residues. Germline V gives CDR1 MGHRA, CDR2 YSYEKL. V lost 1 base to trimming and J lost 5 bases; unmatched junction nucleotides: 5. The CDR3 DNA follows: TGCGCCAGCAGCCAAGTGGGCCTAGCGGACAATGAGCAGTTCTTC. Translating it yields CASSQVGLADNEQFF.

This clone was seen a handful of times. The chain uses TRBV11-1 and TRBJ2-1, with TRBD2 matching 11 bases. With V trimmed by 7 bases and J by 7 bases, 6 bases remained unmatched. The CDR3 length is 14 residues. Germline V gene sequence: CDR1 SGHAT, CDR2 FQDESV (reference sequence). The CDR3 DNA sequence: TGTGCCAGCAACGGACTAGCGGGCCTTAATGAGCAGTTCTTC. This sequence encodes CASNGLAGLNEQFF.

This chain joins TRBV28 and TRBJ1-5, with 8 bases aligning to TRBD1. The V segment lost 5 bases and the J segment 1 base; nucleotides outside the gene matches: 7. This CDR3 has 16 amino acids. CDR1 is MDHEN and CDR2 is SYDVKM in the germline V gene. The CDR3 coding sequence is TGTGCCAGCAGTGACACCGGGACAGGAAGCAATCAGCCCCAGCATTTT. Its protein is CASSDTGTGSNQPQHF.

The chain couples TRBV2 to TRBJ2-7, with D possibly being TRBD2 (6 bases). Between the trimmed V and J ends, which lost 7 bases and 0 bases, there was a span of 13 bases. Looked up from germline, CDR1 is SNHLY and CDR2 is FYNNEI. The CDR3 spans 14 residues. As DNA, the CDR3 is TGTGCCAGCACTCCAGGGAGGAGCTCCTACGAGCAGTACTTC. Encoded protein: CASTPGRSSYEQYF. The full variable domain, with the rest looked up from reference TRBV2 and TRBJ2-7, is EPEVTQTPSHQVTQMGQEVILRCVPISNHLYFYWYRQILGQKVEFLVSFYNNEISEKSEIFDDQFSVERPDGSNFTLKIRSTKLEDSAMYFCASTPGRSSYEQYFGPGTRLTVT.

The rearrangement joins TRBV7-9 to TRBJ2-1, with a possible D match to TRBD2 (7 bases). Deletions cut 5 bases from V and 9 bases from J, with 20 bases between. This CDR3 comprises 15 residues. CDR1 SEHNR and CDR2 FQNEAQ come from the germline V gene (reference sequence). The CDR3 DNA reads TGTGCCAGCAGCCCTGTGGGGGGGCTTCGGGGTGAGCAGTTCTTC. As protein: CASSPVGGLRGEQFF.